The 14 T cell receptor beta chains given below trace back to one sample, sequenced in a study of blood T cell repertoires in COVID-19. Some clones are missing from TCRdb's copy, which holds only in-frame ones; the method was immunoSEQ multiplex PCR. The data contain 100,000 to 150,000 clones, about 80% of them singletons. Sequencing input: peripheral blood. The receptors were gathered from a woman aged 50 to 60 with acute or convalescent COVID-19.

This clone was seen at least ten times. The CDR3 coding sequence is TGTGCCAGCAGTTACGCGGAGTCAACTAATGAAAAACTGTTTTTT. This gives the protein CASSYAESTNEKLFF. The chain combines TRBV6-5 with TRBJ1-4; the D is unclear. There are 15 residues in the CDR3. Per germline, CDR1 MNHEY and CDR2 SVGAGI. The V end was cut by 2 bases, the J end by 0 bases, with 7 bases between.

This clone was picked up a small number of times. This rearrangement joins TRBV5-6 to TRBJ1-2, with a weak D call TRBD1 (6 bases). Trimming shortened V by 1 base and J by 7 bases, and 11 bases separated the two germline ends. Germline V gene lookup returns CDR1 SGHDT and CDR2 YYEEEE. The CDR3 extends over 13 amino acids. CDR3 nucleotides: TGTGCCAGCAGCTTGACAGGGTCGGTTGGCTACACCTTC. This encodes CASSLTGSVGYTF.

The chain couples TRBV9 to TRBJ2-4, with 9 bases fitting TRBD2. J was trimmed by 5 bases and V by 0 bases; bases with no gene match: 6. The CDR3 covers 16 residues. Germline V gives CDR1 SGDLS, CDR2 YYNGEE. The CDR3 DNA reads TGTGCCAGCAGCGTAGCGGCTAGCGGGACTCAAAACATTCAGTACTTC. Amino acid sequence: CASSVAASGTQNIQYF.

This chain connects TRBV6-5 to TRBJ1-1; TRBD1 is a possible D gene (6 bases). V was cut by 5 bases and J by 1 base, with 11 bases left in between. Looked up from germline, CDR1 is MNHEY and CDR2 is SVGAGI. CDR3 length equals 14 residues. DNA for the CDR3: TGTGCCAGCAGTAGAACGACAGGGAACACTGAAGCTTTCTTT. Protein product: CASSRTTGNTEAFF.

The chain has TRBV19 and TRBJ2-7; the D is unclear. The CDR3 loop spans 16 amino acids. Germline CDR1 is LNHDA and CDR2 is SQIVND (reference sequence). V was pared by 2 bases and J by 5 bases, with 19 bases between. CDR3: CASSINPPGRSNEQYF. The CDR3 coding sequence is TGTGCCAGTAGTATAAACCCCCCAGGCAGGTCCAACGAGCAGTACTTC.

DNA of the CDR3: TGTGCCAGCAGAATAGCGGCTACGAGCACAGATACGCAGTATTTT. Encoded protein: CASRIAATSTDTQYF. V gene TRBV11-2 combines with J gene TRBJ2-3; tentative D call: TRBD2 (6 bases). From germline, CDR1 is SGHAT and CDR2 FQNNGV. Trimming pared 6 bases from V and 0 bases from J, leaving 13 bases between. This CDR3 contains 15 residues. Full variable domain (remainder filled in from reference TRBV11-2 and TRBJ2-3): EAGVAQSPRYKIIEKRQSVAFWCNPISGHATLYWYQQILGQGPKLLIQFQNNGVVDDSQLPKDRFSAERLKGVDSTLKIQPAKLEDSAVYLCASRIAATSTDTQYFGPGTRLTVL.

The V gene is TRBV6-5, the J gene TRBJ1-2, with TRBD1 identical over 7 bases. V lost 5 bases and J lost 2; bases outside the gene matches: 8. CDR1 is MNHEY, CDR2 SVGAGI, per germline. The CDR3 loop spans 15 amino acids. The CDR3 nucleotides are TGTGCCAGCAGTAAACCGGACAGGACCAACTATGGCTACACCTTC. It encodes CASSKPDRTNYGYTF.

The rearrangement links TRBV6-5 to TRBJ2-1, with TRBD2 as a possible D gene (5 bases). V lost 6 bases and J lost 10, with 16 bases in between. The CDR3 is 13 residues long. In germline, CDR1 is MNHEY, CDR2 SVGAGI. The CDR3 sequence is CASRDVVGEEQFF. The CDR3 DNA sequence: TGTGCCAGCAGGGACGTAGTGGGAGAGGAGCAGTTCTTC.

V and J are TRBV30 and TRBJ1-3; D uncertain. Germline-derived CDR1 and CDR2 are GTSNPN and SVGIG (reference sequence). The V end was cut by 0 bases, the J end by 1 base, with 7 bases between. The CDR3 totals 14 residues. The CDR3 is CAWSVSRSGNTIYF. As DNA, the CDR3 is TGTGCCTGGAGTGTTAGCAGATCTGGAAACACCATATATTTT.

This clone has only a few counts. The gene calls are TRBV4-1 and TRBJ1-4; D remains unclear. The V end lost 3 bases, the J end lost 15 bases, and 17 bases lay between the germline ends. Germline V gene data show CDR1 as MGHRA and CDR2 as YSYEKL. The CDR3 consists of 13 residues. In DNA, the CDR3 is TGCGCCAGCAGCCAGGATGACTCATGGAGTGTGTTTTTT. Translating gives CASSQDDSWSVFF.

There are a few counts of this clone. The gene calls are TRBV6-2 or TRBV6-3 and TRBJ1-6; D is uncertain. The CDR3 is 12 residues long. Germline V gives CDR1 MNHEY, CDR2 SVGEGT. Between the trimmed V and J ends, which lost 5 bases and 10 bases, there was a span of 9 bases. The CDR3 loop reads CASSAPGSPLHF. CDR3 nucleotide sequence: TGTGCCAGCAGTGCTCCCGGGTCACCCCTCCACTTT.

The chain is built from TRBV3-1 (or the pseudogene TRBV3-2) and TRBJ2-3; unclear D gene. In germline, CDR1 is LGHDT, CDR2 YNNKEL (reference sequence). The CDR3 consists of 16 residues. Deletions cut 2 bases from V and 1 base from J, with 13 bases between. The CDR3 reads CASSQSTLSGTDTQYF. Here the CDR3 DNA reads TGTGCCAGCAGCCAATCAACCCTTTCGGGCACAGATACGCAGTATTTT.

In DNA, the CDR3 is TGTGCCAGCAGCTTGGTGCTAAAGGATACGCAGTATTTT. Translation: CASSLVLKDTQYF. This rearrangement joins TRBV7-9 to TRBJ2-3, with unresolved D. V lost 3 bases to trimming and J lost 6 bases, with 10 bases between them. The CDR3 is made up of 13 amino acids. Germline V lookup: CDR1 SEHNR, CDR2 FQNEAQ (reference sequence).

The V call is TRBV7-2, the J call TRBJ1-3; no clear D. Deletions cut 6 bases from V and 2 bases from J, with 14 bases between. The CDR3 is 15 residues long. Germline V gene data show CDR1 as SGHTA and CDR2 as FQGNSA. The CDR3 bases are TGTGCCAGCAGGGTTTCGGGATTTACTGGAAACACCATATATTTT. Protein product: CASRVSGFTGNTIYF. Looking up the rest from reference TRBV7-2 and TRBJ1-3 gives the full variable domain: GAGVSQSPSNKVTEKGKDVELRCDPISGHTALYWYRQSLGQGLEFLIYFQGNSAPDKSGLPSDRFSAERTGGSVSTLTIQRTQQEDSAVYLCASRVSGFTGNTIYFGEGSWLTVV.